One and the same sample provided the 19 T cell receptor beta chains below, sequenced in a study of blood T cell repertoires in COVID-19. Assay used: immunoSEQ multiplex PCR; TCRdb lists only in-frame clones, some missing. The sample carries around 340,000 clones, 86% recorded once. The sample consisted of peripheral blood. The receptor set was obtained from a woman in her sixties with COVID-19, enrolled during active disease.

The gene calls are TRBV5-1 and TRBJ2-4, with D perhaps matching TRBD1 (6 bases). CDR3 length: 15 residues. The germline CDR1 and CDR2 sequences are SGHRS and YFSETQ. Trimming removed 2 bases from V and 6 bases from J, with 15 bases in between. The CDR3 sequence: CASSLTGTGLNIQYF. Here the CDR3 DNA reads TGCGCCAGCAGCTTAACGGGAACAGGGCTAAACATTCAGTACTTC.

The CDR3 spells CASSPISGTVEKLFF. As DNA, the CDR3 is TGTGCCAGCAGTCCAATCTCCGGGACAGTTGAAAAACTGTTTTTT. The rearrangement uses TRBV6-5 and TRBJ1-4; 7 bases are a match to TRBD1. Germline V lookup: CDR1 MNHEY, CDR2 SVGAGI. The length of the CDR3 is 15 residues. The J segment lost 7 bases and the V segment lost 5 bases, leaving 10 bases of the junction unmatched.

The rearrangement joins TRBV7-9 to TRBJ2-5, with D hard to call. This CDR3 has 11 amino acids. Trimming left V 3 bases short and J 5 bases short, with 4 bases between. The V gene's germline CDR1 is SEHNR and CDR2 FQNEAQ (reference sequence). CDR3 protein: CASSFGETQYF. CDR3 nucleotides: TGTGCCAGCAGCTTCGGGGAGACCCAGTACTTC.

The chain couples TRBV23-1 to TRBJ2-3; D unclear. TRBV23-1 is filed as an ORF, its function uncertain. Deletions cut 0 bases from V and 1 base from J, with 20 bases between. The CDR3 spans 19 residues. The CDR3 DNA follows: TGCGCCAGCAGTCAATCGTTGCTACCAACCGTCTCTCGCACAGATACGCAGTATTTT. This translates into CASSQSLLPTVSRTDTQYF.

V gene TRBV5-4 combines with J gene TRBJ2-1; 9 bases match TRBD1. Germline CDR1 SGHNT, CDR2 YYREEE (reference sequence). The length of the CDR3 is 15 residues. Trimming cost V 4 bases and J 8 bases; bases outside gene matches: 10. The CDR3 reads CASSTMWTGVDEQFF. CDR3 DNA sequence: TGTGCCAGCAGCACGATGTGGACAGGGGTTGATGAGCAGTTCTTC. The full variable domain, in which reference TRBV5-4 and TRBJ2-1 provide the parts outside the CDR3, is ETGVTQSPTHLIKTRGQQVTLRCSSQSGHNTVSWYQQALGQGPQFIFQYYREEENGRGNFPPRFSGLQFPNYSSELNVNALELDDSALYLCASSTMWTGVDEQFFGPGTRLTVL.

The chain employs TRBV2 and TRBJ2-3, with TRBD1 as a possible D gene (6 bases). The CDR3 extends over 15 amino acids. CDR1 is SNHLY and CDR2 is FYNNEI in the germline V gene. V lost 6 bases, J lost 2 bases, and 15 bases lay in between. In DNA form, the CDR3 reads TGTGCCAGCAGGGCCAGGGGTTACCTCACAGATACGCAGTATTTT. It translates to CASRARGYLTDTQYF.

A word on this clone: The identical CDR3 is also encoded by other nucleotide sequences in the sample. This sequence joins TRBV5-1 and TRBJ2-2, with D perhaps TRBD1 (6 bases). The CDR3 is 14 residues long. Germline V gene data show CDR1 as SGHRS and CDR2 as YFSETQ. V lost 4 bases, J lost 1 base, and 8 bases lay in between. In DNA form, the CDR3 reads TGCGCCAGCAGCCCGGGACAGAACACCGGGGAGCTGTTTTTT. Translation: CASSPGQNTGELFF.

The chain couples TRBV2 to TRBJ1-1, with D hard to call. V lost 4 bases, J lost 0 bases, and 6 bases lay in between. The CDR3 covers 13 residues. Germline V gives CDR1 SNHLY, CDR2 FYNNEI. The CDR3 is CASSVQMNTEAFF. The CDR3 DNA is TGTGCCAGCAGTGTTCAAATGAACACTGAAGCTTTCTTT. The entire variable domain, with the rest obtained from reference TRBV2 and TRBJ1-1, is as follows: EPEVTQTPSHQVTQMGQEVILRCVPISNHLYFYWYRQILGQKVEFLVSFYNNEISEKSEIFDDQFSVERPDGSNFTLKIRSTKLEDSAMYFCASSVQMNTEAFFGQGTRLTVV.

This rearrangement joins TRBV9 to TRBJ2-5, with TRBD1 identical over 9 bases. With V trimmed by 2 bases and J by 4 bases, 3 bases remained unmatched. There are 14 residues in the CDR3. Germline V gene lookup returns CDR1 SGDLS and CDR2 YYNGEE. The CDR3 coding sequence is TGTGCCAGCAGCGTTGGGACAGGGAGAGAGACCCAGTACTTC. Translated: CASSVGTGRETQYF.

This clone has just a few counts. This chain joins TRBV11-2 and TRBJ1-6; 8 positions agree with TRBD1. This CDR3 has 17 residues. The J segment lost 2 bases and the V segment lost 5 bases, leaving 8 bases of the junction unmatched. The germline CDR1 and CDR2 sequences are SGHAT and FQNNGV. CDR3 in DNA: TGTGCCAGCAGCGCGAGACAGGGGAGCGCCTATAATTCACCCCTCCACTTT. Translation: CASSARQGSAYNSPLHF.

This CDR3 reads CASSLGRGQKAFF. CDR3 coding DNA: TGTGCCAGCAGTTTAGGCCGGGGACAGAAGGCTTTCTTT. The chain employs TRBV12-3 or TRBV12-4 and TRBJ1-1; 7 bases are a match to TRBD1. With V trimmed by 1 base and J by 11 bases, 7 bases remained unmatched. This CDR3 contains 13 residues.

There are a few counts of this clone. The V call is TRBV24-1, the J call TRBJ2-7, with D possibly TRBD2 on 5 matching bases. Trimming left V 4 bases short and J 1 base short, with 13 bases between. This CDR3 has 15 residues. Germline V lookup: CDR1 KGHDR, CDR2 SFDVKD. As DNA, the CDR3 is TGTGCCACCAGTGAGGCAGGTGAGGGATCCTACGAGCAGTACTTC. This gives the protein CATSEAGEGSYEQYF.

The V and J genes are TRBV7-9 and TRBJ2-5; TRBD1 matches 9 bases. The ends lost 5 bases at V and 4 bases at J; junction bases unmatched: 11. Germline CDR1 SEHNR, CDR2 FQNEAQ (reference sequence). The CDR3 has 16 residues. DNA for the CDR3: TGTGCCAGCAGCGTCGCACAGGGGGCGTGGGGAGAGACCCAGTACTTC. The encoded protein is CASSVAQGAWGETQYF.

This rearrangement joins TRBV3-1 (or the pseudogene TRBV3-2) to TRBJ1-1, with TRBD1 as a possible D gene (5 bases). V was clipped by 4 bases and J by 3 bases, with 9 bases between them. The CDR3 spans 13 residues. Germline V gives CDR1 LGHDT, CDR2 YNNKEL (reference sequence). This chain's CDR3 is CASSLRGDTEAFF. Written as DNA, the CDR3 is TGTGCCAGCAGCCTCCGGGGGGACACTGAAGCTTTCTTT.

Only one count was recorded for this clone. The chain joins TRBV6-6 to TRBJ2-7; 12 nucleotides align to TRBD2. CDR1 is MNHNY, CDR2 SVGAGI, per germline (reference sequence). This CDR3 region has 15 residues. Trimming at V came to 5 bases and at J to 6 bases, leaving 8 bases not matched to a gene. The CDR3, as DNA: TGTGCCAGCAGTGGGCCTAGCGGGGGGGCCGTCGAGCAGTACTTC. It specifies CASSGPSGGAVEQYF.

The V and J genes are TRBV6-1 and TRBJ1-6; D may be TRBD1 (5 bases). Trimming shortened V by 0 bases and J by 18 bases, and 15 bases separated the two germline ends. The CDR3 loop spans 13 amino acids. Per the germline V gene, CDR1 is MNHNS and CDR2 is SASEGT. The CDR3 loop reads CASSEAHRNVPHF. DNA of the CDR3: TGTGCCAGCAGTGAAGCCCACAGGAACGTTCCCCACTTT.

As regards this clone: Different DNA sequences within this sample yield the same CDR3. The chain combines TRBV6-5 with TRBJ2-7; 8 bases fit TRBD1. The CDR3 extends over 14 amino acids. Germline V gives CDR1 MNHEY, CDR2 SVGAGI. V dropped 2 bases and J dropped 4; count of bases not matched to a gene: 4. The CDR3 DNA is TGTGCCAGCAGTTACAGGACAGGGCCTTACGAGCAGTACTTC. Translating it yields CASSYRTGPYEQYF.

This clone was observed once. The DNA for the CDR3 is TGTGCCAGCAGCCCGAGGACAGGGGATGATGGCTACACCTTC. Its translation is CASSPRTGDDGYTF. V gene TRBV7-8 combines with J gene TRBJ1-2; the match to TRBD1 covers 9 bases. The V gene end was trimmed by 5 bases and the J gene end by 6 bases; junction bases not matched to a gene: 7. CDR1 and CDR2 (germline): SGHVS, FQNEAQ. The CDR3 loop spans 14 amino acids.

The chain joins TRBV7-2 to TRBJ1-1; D may be TRBD1 (5 bases). This CDR3 is built from 15 residues. The V gene lost 2 bases and the J gene lost 2 bases, with 12 bases spanning the gap. CDR1 SGHTA and CDR2 FQGNSA come from the germline V gene. The DNA of the CDR3 is TGTGCCAGCAGCTTATTTGTCGACAGCAACACTGAAGCTTTCTTT. Its protein is CASSLFVDSNTEAFF.